The clone carrying this T cell receptor (beta chain) was counted a few times. Its antigen is unidentified. The record originates from a study of cytomegalovirus exposure and HLA in healthy donors. The PCR had 60 Vbeta and 13 Jbeta primers. The table came from immunoSEQ multiplex PCR; TCRdb's copy has only in-frame clones and leaves some out. This sample has 150,000 to 200,000 clones; roughly 87% occur once, and the top ten carry under 0.6%. Donors counted as nominally healthy when sampled, yet unrecorded immune exposures were likely. The CDR3 has 17 amino acids. V dropped 4 bases and J dropped 0 bases, with 16 bases sitting between them. Looked up from germline, CDR1 is LNHNV and CDR2 is YYDKDF (reference sequence). Study results and caveats: Some public TCRs appeared in many individuals, while most sequences were rare.

V and J are TRBV15 and TRBJ2-1; D unresolved. Sequenced sample: PBMCs. This clonotype was sampled from a woman in her fifties or sixties in good health and CMV-seronegative. Written as DNA, the CDR3 is TGTGCCACCAGCAAAATACTGGGCTCACCCTCCTACAATGAGCAGTTCTTC. It encodes CATSKILGSPSYNEQFF.